This T cell receptor beta chain appears in the sequencing data of a study of T cell repertoires in ileal Crohn's disease. Study background: At postoperative colonoscopy, neoterminal ileum biopsies were taken as M6. Study-wide points: Endoscopy was done a median around 7.5 months after surgery. Every patient over 26.8% clonality showed endoscopic recurrence.

A note on this clone: Its antigen is currently unknown.

Time point specified: neoterminal ileum biopsy at postoperative endoscopy, about 6 months after surgery. Only in-frame clones appear in the TCRdb table, and some are missing; sequencing was by immunoSEQ multiplex PCR. Found here are 55,000 to 65,000 clones, about 89% of them singletons; the top ten hold under 2.5%. V was pared by 5 bases and J by 2 bases, with 13 bases between. Germline CDR1 MNHNS, CDR2 SASEGT. The CDR3 sequence is 15 residues long. Sequenced: ileal tissue. This TCR derives from an adult with Crohn's disease. This chain joins TRBV6-1 and TRBJ1-5; no clear D gene. CDR3 residues: CASSPKTDGNQPQHF. The CDR3 coding sequence is TGTGCCAGCAGTCCTAAAACCGATGGCAATCAGCCCCAGCATTTT.